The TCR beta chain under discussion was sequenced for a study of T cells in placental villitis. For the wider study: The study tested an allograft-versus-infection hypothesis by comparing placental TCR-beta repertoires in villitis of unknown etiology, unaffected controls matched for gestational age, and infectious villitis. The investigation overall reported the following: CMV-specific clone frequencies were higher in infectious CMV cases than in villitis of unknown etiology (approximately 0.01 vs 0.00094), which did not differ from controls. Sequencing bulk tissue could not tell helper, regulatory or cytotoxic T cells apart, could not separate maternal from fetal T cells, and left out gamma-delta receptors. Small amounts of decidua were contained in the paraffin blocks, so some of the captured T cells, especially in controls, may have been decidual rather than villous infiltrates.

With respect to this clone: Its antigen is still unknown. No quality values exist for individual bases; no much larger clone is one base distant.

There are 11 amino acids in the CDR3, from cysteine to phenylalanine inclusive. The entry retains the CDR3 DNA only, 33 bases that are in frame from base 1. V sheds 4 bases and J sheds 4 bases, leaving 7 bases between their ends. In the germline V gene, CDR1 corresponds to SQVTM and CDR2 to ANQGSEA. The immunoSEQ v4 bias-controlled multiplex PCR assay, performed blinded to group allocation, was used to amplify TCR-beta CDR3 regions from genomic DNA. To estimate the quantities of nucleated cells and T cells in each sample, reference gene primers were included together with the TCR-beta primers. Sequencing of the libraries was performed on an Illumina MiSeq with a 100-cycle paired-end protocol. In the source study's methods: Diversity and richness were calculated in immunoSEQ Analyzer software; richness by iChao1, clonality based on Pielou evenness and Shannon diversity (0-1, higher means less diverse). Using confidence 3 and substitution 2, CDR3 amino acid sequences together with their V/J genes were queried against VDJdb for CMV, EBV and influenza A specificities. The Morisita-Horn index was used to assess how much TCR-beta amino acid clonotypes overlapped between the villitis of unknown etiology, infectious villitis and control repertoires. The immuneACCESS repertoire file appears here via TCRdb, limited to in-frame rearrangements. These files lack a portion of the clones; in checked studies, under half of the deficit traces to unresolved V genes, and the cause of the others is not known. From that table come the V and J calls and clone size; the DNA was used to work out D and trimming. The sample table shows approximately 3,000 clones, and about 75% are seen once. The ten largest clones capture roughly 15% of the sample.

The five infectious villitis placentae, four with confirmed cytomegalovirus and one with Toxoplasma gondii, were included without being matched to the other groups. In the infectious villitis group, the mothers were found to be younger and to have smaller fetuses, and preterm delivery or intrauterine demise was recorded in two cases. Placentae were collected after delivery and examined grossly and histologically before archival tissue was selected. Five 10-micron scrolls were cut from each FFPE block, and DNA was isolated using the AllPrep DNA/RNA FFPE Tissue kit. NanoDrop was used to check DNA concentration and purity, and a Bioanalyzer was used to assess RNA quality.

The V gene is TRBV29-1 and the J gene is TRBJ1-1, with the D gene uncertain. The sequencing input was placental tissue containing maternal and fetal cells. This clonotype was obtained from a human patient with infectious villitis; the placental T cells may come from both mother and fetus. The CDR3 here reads CSVVRVTEAFF. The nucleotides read TGCAGCGTTGTTAGGGTCACTGAAGCTTTCTTT.